This T cell receptor (beta chain) appears in the sequencing data of a study of blood T cell repertoires in COVID-19. CDR1 and CDR2 from the germline V gene are MNHEY and SVGAGI. The V and J ends lost 7 bases and 3 bases respectively, with 12 bases between them. The CDR3 is 14 residues long. This table comes from immunoSEQ multiplex PCR, and its TCRdb copy is limited to in-frame clones, with some not included. Of approximately 330,000 clones listed, 70% to 90% are singletons. Participant ages covered about 18 to 89 years across around 25 US areas. V is TRBV6-5 and J is TRBJ1-4, with D unresolved. Sequenced input: PBMCs or T cells enriched from blood (not recorded which). The TCR originated in a woman aged 35 to 49 with acute COVID-19. CDR3 sequence reads: CASISQWSNEKLFF. The DNA of the CDR3 is TGTGCCAGCATAAGCCAATGGTCTAATGAAAAACTGTTTTTT.